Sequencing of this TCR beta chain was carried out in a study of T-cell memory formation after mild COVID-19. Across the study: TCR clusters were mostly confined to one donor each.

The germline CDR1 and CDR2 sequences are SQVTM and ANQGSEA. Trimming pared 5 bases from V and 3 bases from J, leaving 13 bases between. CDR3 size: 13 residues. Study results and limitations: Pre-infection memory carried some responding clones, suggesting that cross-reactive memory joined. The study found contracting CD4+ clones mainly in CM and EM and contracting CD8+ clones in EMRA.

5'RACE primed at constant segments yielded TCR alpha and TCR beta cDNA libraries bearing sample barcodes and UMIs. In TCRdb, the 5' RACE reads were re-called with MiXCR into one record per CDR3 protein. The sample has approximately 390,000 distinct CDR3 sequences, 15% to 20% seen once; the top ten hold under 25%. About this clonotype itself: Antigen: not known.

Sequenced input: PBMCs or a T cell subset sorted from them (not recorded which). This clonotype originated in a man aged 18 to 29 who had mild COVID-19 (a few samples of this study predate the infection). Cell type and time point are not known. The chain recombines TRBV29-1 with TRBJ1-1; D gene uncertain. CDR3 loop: CSVSFRRDTEAFF. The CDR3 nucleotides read TGCAGCGTTAGTTTCCGTAGGGACACTGAAGCTTTCTTT.